The rows below give T cell receptor beta chains drawn from one sample of a study of CD8 T cells in ankylosing spondylitis. Via MiXCR, TCRdb re-called the 5' RACE reads, giving one row per CDR3 protein. The data show hundreds of thousands of distinct CDR3 sequences, roughly an eighth seen once. Input material: blood, either unsorted or a sorted T cell fraction (not recorded which). Receptors originate from a male donor with ankylosing spondylitis. Each CDR3 is given with its conserved first and last residue. D genes are given only for firm matches. Expanded clones get a size class; other rows say once, few or many, or leave the size out.

>TRBV6-1|TRBJ1-2|NA|NA|14
TGTGCCAGCAGTGAACAGGCCGGGGGACTCGGCTACACCTTC
CASSEQAGGLGYTF
>TRBV9|TRBJ2-2|NA|NA|15
TGTGCCAGCAGCGTAGCAGGGCATAACACCGGGGAGCTGTTTTTT
CASSVAGHNTGELFF
>TRBV16|TRBJ2-1|NA|many|14
TGTGCCAGCAGCCCCCTTGGGACGGGGGATGAGCAGTTCTTC
CASSPLGTGDEQFF
>TRBV20-1|TRBJ2-7|TRBD2|few|14
TGCAGTGCCAGCCGACTAGCGGGAGCCCACGAGCAGTACTTC
CSASRLAGAHEQYF
>TRBV6-2/TRBV6-3|TRBJ1-2|NA|few|14
TGTGCCAGCAGTTACTCACCTCGGACGGGAGGCTACACCTTC
CASSYSPRTGGYTF
>TRBV6-2/TRBV6-3|TRBJ1-2|NA|few|14
TGTGCCAGCAGTTACCCAGACAGGCGATATGGCTACACCTTC
CASSYPDRRYGYTF
>TRBV24-1|TRBJ2-1|NA|NA|16
TGTGCCACCAGTGGGGTCACGGGGGCGTCGTACAATGAGCAGTTCTTC
CATSGVTGASYNEQFF
>TRBV2|TRBJ1-5|NA|few|14
TGTGCCAGCAGCGCCTCCACTCCCCGTCAGCCCCAGCATTTT
CASSASTPRQPQHF
>TRBV20-1|TRBJ1-2|TRBD1|NA|15
TGCAGTGCTAGAGAAGGACAGGGGGCCCGATGGGGCTACACCTTC
CSAREGQGARWGYTF
>TRBV20-1|TRBJ2-2|NA|many|14
TGCAGTGCTAGAGTTGTGGGGGTTTACGGGGAGCTGTTTTTT
CSARVVGVYGELFF
>TRBV20-1|TRBJ2-1|NA|NA|15
TGCAGTGCTAGATCTGGACAGCAGTTGATTCATGAGCAGTTCTTC
CSARSGQQLIHEQFF
>TRBV29-1|TRBJ2-3|TRBD1|few|15
TGCAGCGTTGTGAAATGGACAGGGGGCCAGGATACGCAGTATTTT
CSVVKWTGGQDTQYF
>TRBV20-1|TRBJ2-1|TRBD1|few|14
TGCAGTGCTAGACAATGGACAGGGAACAATGAGCAGTTCTTC
CSARQWTGNNEQFF
>TRBV30|TRBJ2-3|TRBD2|few|13
TGTGCGTTGAGGCGGGGGAGCACAGATACGCAGTATTTT
CALRRGSTDTQYF
>TRBV18|TRBJ1-1|NA|few|14
TGTGCCAGCTCACCAGACCCATCGAACACTGAAGCTTTCTTT
CASSPDPSNTEAFF
>TRBV7-2|TRBJ1-1|NA|few|15
TGTGCCAGCAGCCGAGGGGGGTTGGGCAGGACTGAAGCTTTCTTT
CASSRGGLGRTEAFF
>TRBV29-1|TRBJ2-6|TRBD2|few|16
TGCAGCGTTGAGCTAGCGGGGGCCTCTGGGGCCAACGTCCTGACTTTC
CSVELAGASGANVLTF
>TRBV10-2|TRBJ2-7|NA|NA|12
TGCGCCAGCAGGAGGGACATATACGAGCAGTACTTC
CASRRDIYEQYF
>TRBV7-9|TRBJ2-1|NA|few|15
TGTGCCAGCAGCTCCCTTGGGGGAAGGGGCAATGAGCAGTTCTTC
CASSSLGGRGNEQFF
>TRBV9|TRBJ2-2|TRBD2|NA|16
TGTGCCAGCAGCGAAGGTCTAGCGGGATACACCGGGGAGCTGTTTTTT
CASSEGLAGYTGELFF
>TRBV7-7|TRBJ2-1|TRBD2|NA|16
TGTGCCAGCAGCCCCCGATCTAGCGGGAGCTACAATGAGCAGTTCTTC
CASSPRSSGSYNEQFF
>TRBV24-1|TRBJ2-1|NA|many|15
TGTGCCACCAGTGAAACAGGGAGGTCCTACAATGAGCAGTTCTTC
CATSETGRSYNEQFF
>TRBV12-3/TRBV12-4|TRBJ1-5|NA|few|15
TGTGCCAGCAGTTTTTACAGCCTGTCAAGTCAGCCCCAGCATTTT
CASSFYSLSSQPQHF
>TRBV7-9|TRBJ2-1|NA|few|15
TGTGCCAGCAGCCCGCGTAGGGGGGGTTTTGCTGAGCAGTTCTTC
CASSPRRGGFAEQFF
>TRBV27|TRBJ2-3|NA|NA|16
TGTGCCAGCAGTTTATCTGCGTTCTCAGGCACAGATACGCAGTATTTT
CASSLSAFSGTDTQYF
>TRBV20-1|TRBJ1-2|TRBD1|NA|13
TGCAGTGCGCCGGGACAGGGAAGGAAAGGCTACACCTTC
CSAPGQGRKGYTF
>TRBV3-1|TRBJ2-7|NA|many|14
TGTGCCAGCAGTAACGGACATTTCACCTACGAGCAGTACTTC
CASSNGHFTYEQYF
>TRBV5-5|TRBJ1-5|NA|NA|13
TGTGCCAGCAGCTTGGATATTGCCCAGCCCCAGCATTTT
CASSLDIAQPQHF
>TRBV3-1|TRBJ1-5|NA|NA|14
TGTGCCAGCAGCCAACATGAAAGCAATCAGCCCCAGCATTTT
CASSQHESNQPQHF
>TRBV9|TRBJ1-1|NA|few|15
TGTGCCAGCAGCCCCCTGACAGGCGAAGGCACTGAAGCTTTCTTT
CASSPLTGEGTEAFF
>TRBV20-1|TRBJ2-7|TRBD2|NA|15
TGCAGTGCTCGGGACTACCCGACAAGCTCCTACGAGCAGTACTTC
CSARDYPTSSYEQYF
>TRBV28|TRBJ2-1|NA|NA|14
TGTGCCAGCAGTTTTTTAGGTCGGAACAATGAGCAGTTCTTC
CASSFLGRNNEQFF
>TRBV24-1|TRBJ2-3|TRBD2|many|15
TGTGCCACCAGTGTCCTAGCGGGAGACCCAGATACGCAGTATTTT
CATSVLAGDPDTQYF
>TRBV29-1|TRBJ2-1|NA|many|15
TGCAGCGTCGGGGAACCGACTGGGAATGACAATGAGCAGTTCTTC
CSVGEPTGNDNEQFF
>TRBV10-3|TRBJ2-3|TRBD1|few|15
TGTGCCATCAGGACAGGGGGCTTAAGGACAGATACGCAGTATTTT
CAIRTGGLRTDTQYF
>TRBV19|TRBJ2-1|NA|few|15
TGTGCCAGTAGTACGGACTCCAGCTCCTACAATGAGCAGTTCTTC
CASSTDSSSYNEQFF
>TRBV3-1|TRBJ2-1|TRBD2|NA|18
TGTGCCAGCCAGCGAGGGGGGACTAGCGGGTTGTCCTACAATGAGCAGTTCTTC
CASQRGGTSGLSYNEQFF
>TRBV5-1|TRBJ2-1|NA|NA|16
TGCGCCAGCAGCTTACCTTTGACAGACTCCTACAATGAGCAGTTCTTC
CASSLPLTDSYNEQFF
>TRBV6-1|TRBJ1-2|NA|NA|15
TGTGCCAGCAGTGAATGGGACACCACTAACTATGGCTACACCTTC
CASSEWDTTNYGYTF
>TRBV7-8|TRBJ2-5|TRBD2|NA|18
TGTGCCAGCAGCTTTAATGAGGCTAGCGGGAGTGATTGGGAGACCCAGTACTTC
CASSFNEASGSDWETQYF
>TRBV10-1|TRBJ2-1|NA|NA|13
TGCGCCACCAGTCGGGACACTTACAATGAGCAGTTCTTC
CATSRDTYNEQFF
>TRBV7-8|TRBJ2-1|NA|few|15
TGTGCCAGCAGCTTAGTCGCGGCCTCCTACAATGAGCAGTTCTTC
CASSLVAASYNEQFF
>TRBV3-1|TRBJ1-1|NA|few|14
TGTGCCAGCAGCCCCGGATGGGTGAACACTGAAGCTTTCTTT
CASSPGWVNTEAFF
>TRBV10-1|TRBJ2-3|TRBD2|NA|16
TGCGCCAGCAGTGATGGGCTAGCGGGGATCACAGATACGCAGTATTTT
CASSDGLAGITDTQYF
>TRBV2|TRBJ2-6|TRBD1|few|16
TGTGCCAGCACGGGACAGCTTCTCTCTGGGGCCAACGTCCTGACTTTC
CASTGQLLSGANVLTF
>TRBV24-1|TRBJ1-5|TRBD1|few|16
TGTGCCACCAGCCCCGGGACAGGGAGAAATAATCAGCCCCAGCATTTT
CATSPGTGRNNQPQHF
>TRBV28|TRBJ1-2|NA|few|14
TGTGCCAGCAGTTTGAACAGCGGGGGCTATGGCTACACCTTC
CASSLNSGGYGYTF
>TRBV7-2|TRBJ2-1|NA|NA|15
TGTGCCAGCAGCCTTAGGGGGGAGGGGATCGATGAGCAGTTCTTC
CASSLRGEGIDEQFF
>TRBV20-1|TRBJ1-6|NA|NA|14
TGCAGTGCTAGAGCGGCAGGGGTGATTTCACCCCTCCACTTT
CSARAAGVISPLHF
>TRBV20-1|TRBJ2-3|NA|few|13
TGCAGTGCACTCTTAGCGAGCACAGATACGCAGTATTTT
CSALLASTDTQYF